The 9 T cell receptor beta chains in this list originate from one sample, sequenced in a study of CD8 T cells in ankylosing spondylitis. Findings and caveats of the study: Blood from ankylosing spondylitis patients appeared to carry a characteristic roughly 8-variant TCR beta motif.

TCRdb reprocessed the 5' RACE reads via MiXCR and lists one record per CDR3 protein. The sample contains some 700,000 distinct CDR3 sequences, roughly 20% of which appear only once. For these receptors, no antigen is known. Sequenced sample: blood, either unsorted or a sorted T cell fraction (not recorded which). The receptors shown here come from a male donor with ankylosing spondylitis.

The chain links TRBV6-2 or TRBV6-3 to TRBJ2-2, with D tentatively TRBD1 (6 bases). CDR1 and CDR2 from the germline V gene are MNHEY and SVGEGT. The CDR3 is 17 amino acids. Trimming removed 2 bases at V and 10 bases at J, with 23 bases between. The CDR3, as DNA: TGTGCCAGCAGTTACCCGAACAGACAGGACAGAGGCGTGGAGCTGTTTTTT. Amino acids: CASSYPNRQDRGVELFF.

The genes are TRBV30 and TRBJ2-1; 8 bases line up with TRBD2. The CDR3 contains 14 residues. Germline values: CDR1 GTSNPN, CDR2 SVGIG (reference sequence). Trimming removed 4 bases from V and 2 bases from J; junction bases left unmatched: 4. DNA of the CDR3: TGTGCCTGGACTAGCGGGCCTACCTACAATGAGCAGTTCTTC. It specifies CAWTSGPTYNEQFF.

For this clonotype: At one boundary the junction diverges from the germline segment, which might be a read error. This rearrangement joins TRBV7-2 to TRBJ2-3; 9 bases line up with TRBD2. CDR1 and CDR2 from the germline V gene are SGHTA and FQGNSA. The CDR3 totals 12 residues. CDR3 sequence (DNA): TGTGCCAGCAGCCACAGACAGCGGGGGGTTTTTTTT. Translation gives CASSHRQRGVFF.

This clonotype has more than one count but fewer than ten. This rearrangement joins TRBV7-2 to TRBJ2-3; D remains ambiguous. Deletions cut 3 bases from V and 0 bases from J, with 10 bases between. The CDR3 is 15 amino acids. CDR1 is SGHTA, CDR2 FQGNSA, per germline. In nucleotides, the CDR3 is TGTGCCAGCAGCTTGGCTAGTTACAGCACAGATACGCAGTATTTT. Protein product: CASSLASYSTDTQYF.

In this sample, this clonotype turned up a few times. The chain employs TRBV28 and TRBJ2-1; TRBD2 aligns across 8 bases. The CDR3 covers 15 residues. Unmatched junction bases numbered 11, after V lost 5 bases and J lost 8 bases. The germline gives CDR1 MDHEN, CDR2 SYDVKM. CDR3 in amino acids: CASSPPGLGGDEQFF. CDR3 in DNA: TGTGCCAGCAGTCCTCCGGGACTAGGTGGTGATGAGCAGTTCTTC.

The chain combines TRBV4-2 with TRBJ1-3, with D possibly matching TRBD1 (5 bases). The germline CDR1 and CDR2 sequences are LGHNA and YNFKEQ. This CDR3 region has 15 residues. V lost 5 bases to trimming and J lost 2 bases, with 13 bases between them. Here the CDR3 reads CASSARGTTGNTIYF. The CDR3 DNA follows: TGTGCCAGCAGCGCGCGGGGGACCACTGGAAACACCATATATTTT.

V is TRBV28 and J is TRBJ2-1; 9 bases align to TRBD2. Germline V gives CDR1 MDHEN, CDR2 SYDVKM. V shed 5 bases, J shed 2 bases, and the junction held 4 bases outside the gene matches. The CDR3 has 15 amino acids. The CDR3 protein is CASSMGGRAYNEQFF. The DNA of the CDR3 is TGTGCCAGCAGTATGGGCGGGAGGGCCTACAATGAGCAGTTCTTC.

The J gene is TRBJ1-2, the V gene TRBV6-1; 7 positions agree with TRBD1. The length of the CDR3 is 18 residues. Losses at the gene ends were 11 bases for V and 5 bases for J; bases not matched to a gene: 26. Germline-derived CDR1 and CDR2 are MNHNS and SASEGT. This CDR3 reads CAGETGSGTELLRYGYTF. The CDR3 DNA follows: TGTGCCGGCGAAACTGGCTCCGGGACAGAGCTTCTCCGTTATGGCTACACCTTC.

Turning to this clonotype: This may come from a read error, since a much larger clone is one base off. This chain joins TRBV12-3 or TRBV12-4 and TRBJ2-7; perhaps TRBD2 as D (5 bases). Trimming pared 4 bases from V and 6 bases from J, leaving 19 bases between. The CDR3 has 15 amino acids. The CDR3 loop is CASSSKPGMEREQYF. The CDR3 bases are TGTGCCAGCAGTTCTAAGCCCGGGATGGAGCGCGAGCAGTACTTC.